What follows describes a single T cell receptor (beta chain). The data belong to a study of shared clonotypes between healthy human individuals. Study background: Per donor, CD8 memory used one plate, CD8 naive used two, CD4 memory used three and CD4 naive used three.

The V and J ends lost 5 bases and 4 bases respectively, with 17 bases between them. The CDR3 runs 15 residues. Germline CDR1 is SNHLY and CDR2 is FYNNEI. Profiled with immunoSEQ multiplex PCR; TCRdb holds only in-frame clones, not every one. The sample lists about 2.4 million clones, approximately 94% occurring once. V and J are TRBV2 and TRBJ2-5; tentatively, D is TRBD2 (6 bases). This clonotype was sampled from a man aged 18 to 35 in good health. Some clones in this sample may be carry-over from other donors' samples. The specimen was naive CD4+ T cells from PBMCs. Specified subset: CD45RA+ positively selected. The CDR3 here is CASSLWDSVPETQYF. CDR3 coding DNA: TGTGCCAGCAGTTTGTGGGACTCAGTCCCAGAGACCCAGTACTTC.